The 30 T cell receptor beta chains listed next were all sequenced from one sample in a study of glioma-infiltrating T cells after dendritic cell vaccination. Assay: immunoSEQ multiplex PCR; the TCRdb copy retains only in-frame clones and omits some. The profile shows about 82,000 clones, over 85% of them singletons. The sequencing used blood, collected before dendritic cell vaccination. The receptors were sampled from a human donor with glioblastoma.

V gene TRBV30 combines with J gene TRBJ2-7, with 8 bases matching TRBD1. Germline CDR1 GTSNPN, CDR2 SVGIG (reference sequence). The CDR3 totals 14 residues. V dropped 1 base and J dropped 0; count of bases not matched to a gene: 2. The CDR3 coding sequence is TGTGCCTGGAGTGGACAGGGGAGCTCCTACGAGCAGTACTTC. Encoded protein: CAWSGQGSSYEQYF.

This rearrangement joins TRBV10-1 to TRBJ2-2; TRBD1 is a possible D gene (6 bases). Germline V CDR1 and CDR2: WNHNN, SYGVQD (reference sequence). Between the trimmed V and J ends, which lost 5 bases and 4 bases, there was a span of 8 bases. The CDR3 length is 13 residues. CDR3 region: CASSSRGTGELFF. CDR3 DNA: TGCGCCAGCAGTAGCAGGGGCACCGGGGAGCTGTTTTTT.

This rearrangement joins TRBV6-1 to TRBJ2-7; TRBD1 agrees at 7 bases. Germline V gives CDR1 MNHNS, CDR2 SASEGT. Trimming took 6 bases from V and 2 from J; bases not matched to a gene: 7. This CDR3 has 14 amino acids. The DNA for the CDR3 is TGTGCCAGCAGGCCGGGACAGCGGCCCTACGAGCAGTACTTC. Amino acid sequence: CASRPGQRPYEQYF.

The chain uses TRBV5-1 and TRBJ2-5; 10 bases line up with TRBD2. Near its end, the DNA agrees better with TRBJ2-7, so the J call may be wrong. The germline CDR1 and CDR2 sequences are SGHRS and YFSETQ. The CDR3 runs 15 residues. DNA for the CDR3: TGCGCCAGCAGCGCTCGACTAGCGGGCTCCTACGAGCAGTACTTC. Translation gives CASSARLAGSYEQYF.

The V and J genes are TRBV7-2 and TRBJ2-3; 7 bases match TRBD1. V gave up 6 bases and J gave up 2 bases; unmatched junction bases: 5. Per germline, CDR1 SGHTA and CDR2 FQGNSA. This CDR3 contains 14 residues. The CDR3 protein is CASSPDRTTDTQYF. CDR3 DNA sequence: TGTGCCAGCAGTCCGGACAGGACCACAGATACGCAGTATTTT.

The V gene is TRBV7-8, the J gene TRBJ2-7; a possible D gene is TRBD1 (5 bases). Trimming removed 4 bases at V and 0 bases at J, with 19 bases between. From germline, CDR1 is SGHVS and CDR2 FQNEAQ. The CDR3 length is 17 residues. CDR3: CASSSLVGQGSSYEQYF. CDR3 coding DNA: TGTGCCAGCAGCTCTTTAGTTGGGCAGGGATCCTCCTACGAGCAGTACTTC.

The chain employs TRBV10-2 and TRBJ2-7, with 7 bases that match TRBD2. V lost 6 bases, J lost 0 bases, and 11 bases stayed unmatched. Per germline, CDR1 WSHSY and CDR2 SAAADI. The CDR3 totals 16 residues. DNA for the CDR3: TGCGCCAGCAGCCGCGGGCCTAGCGGTAACTCCTACGAGCAGTACTTC. It translates to CASSRGPSGNSYEQYF.

This chain connects TRBV6-1 to TRBJ1-6; D perhaps matches TRBD1 (6 bases). This CDR3 comprises 12 residues. Germline loops: CDR1 MNHNS, CDR2 SASEGT. Trimming took 10 bases from V and 7 from J, leaving 11 bases between them. DNA of the CDR3: TGTGCCACCAAGGGGGGGAATTCACCCCTCCACTTT. Translated, it gives CATKGGNSPLHF.

J is TRBJ2-7 and V is TRBV30; D is possibly TRBD1 (6 bases). Trimming removed 5 bases at V and 0 bases at J, with 14 bases between. The CDR3 consists of 14 residues. The V gene's germline CDR1 is GTSNPN and CDR2 SVGIG (reference sequence). The CDR3 spells CAWGRTVLSYEQYF. The CDR3 DNA reads as TGTGCCTGGGGAAGGACAGTTCTCTCCTACGAGCAGTACTTC.

The rearrangement joins TRBV30 to TRBJ1-2; 12 nucleotides align to TRBD1. Germline lookup yields CDR1 GTSNPN and CDR2 SVGIG (reference sequence). V shed 8 bases, J shed 8 bases, and the junction held 12 bases outside the gene matches. The CDR3 totals 14 residues. This CDR3 is CAGNPGTGGWGYTF. The CDR3 nucleotides are TGTGCCGGTAACCCCGGGACAGGGGGCTGGGGCTACACCTTC. The full variable domain, with the rest looked up from reference TRBV30 and TRBJ1-2, is SQTIHQWPATLVQPVGSPLSLECTVEGTSNPNLYWYRQAAGRGLQLLFYSVGIGQISSEVPQNLSASRPQDRQFILSSKKLLLSDSGFYLCAGNPGTGGWGYTFGSGTRLTVV.

The chain links TRBV19 to TRBJ2-7; 8 positions agree with TRBD1. The CDR3 spans 14 residues. V trimming: 5 bases; J trimming: 1 base; junction bases outside the gene matches: 4. Germline-derived CDR1 and CDR2 are LNHDA and SQIVND (reference sequence). The CDR3 is CASSVQGGSYEQYF. The CDR3 DNA follows: TGTGCCAGTAGTGTACAGGGGGGATCCTACGAGCAGTACTTC.

The chain combines TRBV5-1 with TRBJ1-5; 7 positions agree with TRBD1. Germline V gene data show CDR1 as SGHRS and CDR2 as YFSETQ. V lost 4 bases, J lost 7 bases, and 5 bases stayed unmatched. This CDR3 is built from 13 residues. This CDR3 reads CASSVDREQPQHF. DNA of the CDR3: TGCGCCAGCAGCGTTGACAGGGAACAGCCCCAGCATTTT.

CDR3 sequence: CAWNLVDRGPNTIYF. CDR3 in DNA: TGTGCCTGGAACCTCGTGGACAGGGGGCCAAACACCATATATTTT. The rearrangement uses TRBV30 and TRBJ1-3; 11 nucleotides align to TRBD1. The CDR3 is 15 residues long. Germline V gene sequence: CDR1 GTSNPN, CDR2 SVGIG (reference sequence). After removal of 4 bases from V and 6 bases from J, the junction contained 8 bases not matched to a gene.

The chain links TRBV30 to TRBJ1-6; 9 bases are a match to TRBD1. The germline V gene encodes CDR1 GTSNPN and CDR2 SVGIG (reference sequence). The CDR3 has 15 residues. The trim removed 0 bases at V and 7 bases at J, leaving 4 bases unmatched. DNA of the CDR3: TGTGCCTGGAGTGTACGACAGGGGGGGAATTCACCCCTCCACTTT. It translates to CAWSVRQGGNSPLHF.

The rearrangement joins TRBV5-1 to TRBJ2-6, with TRBD1 identical over 9 bases. The CDR3 is made up of 15 amino acids. From germline, CDR1 is SGHRS and CDR2 YFSETQ. V dropped 2 bases and J dropped 6; count of bases not matched to a gene: 3. In DNA form, the CDR3 reads TGCGCCAGCAGCTTAGGACAGGGGATGGCCAACGTCCTGACTTTC. Its protein product is CASSLGQGMANVLTF.

This chain uses TRBV2 with TRBJ2-3; D is perhaps TRBD2 (5 bases). V gave up 2 bases and J gave up 4 bases, with 10 bases separating them. CDR3 length: 14 residues. Per the germline V gene, CDR1 is SNHLY and CDR2 is FYNNEI. CDR3 DNA: TGTGCCAGCAGTGAACAAACTAGTTCAGATACGCAGTATTTT. Its protein product is CASSEQTSSDTQYF.

The genes are TRBV29-1 and TRBJ2-5, with D maybe TRBD2 (6 bases). The germline CDR1 and CDR2 sequences are SQVTM and ANQGSEA. This CDR3 region has 17 residues. V dropped 7 bases and J dropped 4 bases, with 28 bases sitting between them. The CDR3 DNA follows: TGCAGCGGTTCGAATCCGGGGGTGAAGGCTAGGGGAGAGACCCAGTACTTC. It translates to CSGSNPGVKARGETQYF.

The rearrangement uses TRBV5-5 and TRBJ2-1, with a tentative D call TRBD2 (6 bases). V shed 2 bases and J shed 7 bases, with 16 bases lying between them. CDR1 and CDR2 (germline): SGHKS, YYEKEE (reference sequence). This CDR3 contains 15 residues. The CDR3 here is CASSLGTATGNEQFF. CDR3 coding DNA: TGTGCCAGCAGCTTAGGGACTGCCACTGGGAATGAGCAGTTCTTC. Supplemented by reference TRBV5-5 and TRBJ2-1, the full variable domain reads DAGVTQSPTHLIKTRGQQVTLRCSPISGHKSVSWYQQVLGQGPQFIFQYYEKEERGRGNFPDRFSARQFPNYSSELNVNALLLGDSALYLCASSLGTATGNEQFFGPGTRLTVL.

J is TRBJ1-4 and V is TRBV5-1; 9 nucleotides line up with TRBD1. Germline V gene sequence: CDR1 SGHRS, CDR2 YFSETQ. The CDR3 length is 15 residues. J gave up 3 bases and V 4 bases, and 4 bases lay outside the gene matches. The chain's CDR3 is CASSADRGANEKLFF. The CDR3 DNA reads as TGCGCCAGCAGCGCGGACAGGGGCGCTAATGAAAAACTGTTTTTT.

The chain recombines TRBV6-1 with TRBJ2-3; 9 bases align to TRBD2. J lost 2 bases, V lost 2 bases, and 2 bases had no gene match. This CDR3 has 15 residues. Looked up from germline, CDR1 is MNHNS and CDR2 is SASEGT. The CDR3 DNA reads as TGTGCCAGCAGTGAATTAGCGGGGGTCACAGATACGCAGTATTTT. As protein: CASSELAGVTDTQYF.

The chain couples TRBV7-6 to TRBJ2-5; TRBD2 aligns across 10 bases. This CDR3 is built from 16 residues. Germline loops: CDR1 SGHVS, CDR2 FNYEAQ. V gave up 1 base and J gave up 1 base; unmatched junction bases: 3. CDR3 bases: TGTGCCAGCAGCTTAGAGGTAGCGGGGGGCCAAGAGACCCAGTACTTC. This translates into CASSLEVAGGQETQYF. The full variable domain, rest sourced from reference TRBV7-6 and TRBJ2-5, is GAGVSQSPRYKVTKRGQDVALRCDPISGHVSLYWYRQALGQGPEFLTYFNYEAQQDKSGLPNDRFSAERPEGSISTLTIQRTEQRDSAMYRCASSLEVAGGQETQYFGPGTRLLVL.

This clone was observed a single time. The J gene is TRBJ2-5, the V gene TRBV5-1, with TRBD1 as a possible D gene (5 bases). Germline V CDR1 and CDR2: SGHRS, YFSETQ. This CDR3 spans 12 amino acids. V was pared by 0 bases and J by 5 bases, with 5 bases between. CDR3 nucleotide sequence: TGCGCCAGCAGCTTGGACAGGGAGACCCAGTACTTC. Its protein is CASSLDRETQYF.

The rearrangement joins TRBV11-3 to TRBJ2-7, with 9 bases identical to TRBD1. J gave up 6 bases and V 7 bases, and 10 bases lay outside the gene matches. Germline-derived CDR1 and CDR2 are SGHNT and YENEEA. The CDR3 consists of 14 residues. The CDR3, as DNA: TGTGCCAGCAACCCCGGGACAGGGACGGCCGAGCAGTACTTC. Protein product: CASNPGTGTAEQYF.

This sequence joins TRBV6-5 and TRBJ1-6; 7 bases fit TRBD1. This CDR3 region has 14 residues. The germline V gene has CDR1 MNHEY and CDR2 SVGAGI. V lost 8 bases, J lost 7 bases, and 8 bases stayed unmatched. CDR3 sequence: CASGGTELNSPLHF. The CDR3 coding sequence is TGTGCCAGCGGGGGGACAGAACTCAATTCACCCCTCCACTTT.

This clone was counted only a few times. The V gene is TRBV7-8, the J gene TRBJ1-6, with a weak D call TRBD1 (6 bases). Trimming removed 3 bases from V and 0 bases from J, with 18 bases in between. CDR1 is SGHVS and CDR2 is FQNEAQ in the germline V gene. The CDR3 totals 19 residues. The CDR3 is CASSLTGYPSSSYNSPLHF. Here the CDR3 DNA reads TGTGCCAGCAGCTTGACAGGCTACCCGTCGAGCTCCTATAATTCACCCCTCCACTTT. Together with reference TRBV7-8 and TRBJ1-6, the CDR3 gives the full variable domain: GAGVSQSPRYKVAKRGQDVALRCDPISGHVSLFWYQQALGQGPEFLTYFQNEAQLDKSGLPSDRFFAERPEGSVSTLKIQRTQQEDSAVYLCASSLTGYPSSSYNSPLHFGNGTRLTVT.

The CDR3: CASSLGQGPSGYTF. CDR3 in DNA: TGTGCCAGCAGCCTGGGACAGGGCCCTTCTGGCTACACCTTC. This chain links TRBV5-8 with TRBJ1-2; TRBD1 matches 9 bases. Per the germline V gene, CDR1 is SGHTS and CDR2 is YDEGEE. The V and J ends lost 4 bases and 7 bases, in that order; junction bases with no gene match: 8. This CDR3 contains 14 residues.

The rearrangement joins TRBV2 to TRBJ2-1; a possible D gene is TRBD1 (6 bases). This CDR3 contains 15 residues. CDR1 is SNHLY, CDR2 FYNNEI, per germline. V shed 7 bases and J shed 1 base, with 14 bases lying between them. The CDR3 DNA follows: TGTGCCAGCAAAGTCGTTAGGGGGTCCTACAATGAGCAGTTCTTC. Its protein product is CASKVVRGSYNEQFF.

The V call is TRBV29-1, the J call TRBJ2-1; 11 positions agree with TRBD2. This CDR3 region has 15 residues. From germline, CDR1 is SQVTM and CDR2 ANQGSEA. V lost 6 bases, J lost 5 bases, and 9 bases stayed unmatched. The CDR3 nucleotides are TGCAGCGTACCGGGACTAGCGGAGCTAAACAATGAGCAGTTCTTC. Its translation: CSVPGLAELNNEQFF.

The rearrangement joins TRBV6-7 to TRBJ1-5; 7 bases are shared with TRBD1. TRBV6-7 is an ORF; its function is uncertain. Germline trimming cut 2 bases from V and 1 base from J; bases unmatched to any gene: 11. This CDR3 has 18 residues. For the CDR3, the DNA is TGTGCCAGCAGTTACAAACCGACAGGGCGGAAGAGCAATCAGCCCCAGCATTTT. This encodes CASSYKPTGRKSNQPQHF.

J is TRBJ2-5 and V is TRBV19, with 7 bases identical to TRBD1. V shed 8 bases and J 3 bases; nucleotides not matched to a gene: 6. Germline V gene lookup returns CDR1 LNHDA and CDR2 SQIVND (reference sequence). The CDR3 is 13 amino acids. CDR3 residues: CASGKDREETQYF. In nucleotides, the CDR3 is TGTGCCAGTGGAAAAGACAGGGAAGAGACCCAGTACTTC.